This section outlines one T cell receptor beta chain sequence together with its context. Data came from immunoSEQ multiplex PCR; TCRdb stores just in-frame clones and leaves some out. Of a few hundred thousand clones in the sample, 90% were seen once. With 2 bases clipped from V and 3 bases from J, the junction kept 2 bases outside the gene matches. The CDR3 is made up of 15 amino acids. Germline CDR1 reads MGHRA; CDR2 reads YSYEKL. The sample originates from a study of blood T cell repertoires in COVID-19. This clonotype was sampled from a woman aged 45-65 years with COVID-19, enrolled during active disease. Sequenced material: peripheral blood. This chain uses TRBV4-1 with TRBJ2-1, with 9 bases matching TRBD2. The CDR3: CASSQSSGVYNEQFF. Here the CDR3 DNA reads TGCGCCAGCAGCCAATCTAGCGGGGTCTACAATGAGCAGTTCTTC.